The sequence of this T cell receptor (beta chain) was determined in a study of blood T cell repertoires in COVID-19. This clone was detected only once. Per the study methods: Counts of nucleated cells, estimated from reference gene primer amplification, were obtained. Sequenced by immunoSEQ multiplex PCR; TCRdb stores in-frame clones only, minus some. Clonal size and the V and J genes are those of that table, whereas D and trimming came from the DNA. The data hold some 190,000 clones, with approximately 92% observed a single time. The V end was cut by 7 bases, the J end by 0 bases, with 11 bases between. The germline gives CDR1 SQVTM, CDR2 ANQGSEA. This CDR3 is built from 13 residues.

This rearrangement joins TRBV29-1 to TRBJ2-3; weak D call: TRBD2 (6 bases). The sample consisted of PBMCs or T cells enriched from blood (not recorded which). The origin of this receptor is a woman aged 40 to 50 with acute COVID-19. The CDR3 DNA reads TGCAGCGCTGGGGCGGGAAGCACAGATACGCAGTATTTT. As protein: CSAGAGSTDTQYF.